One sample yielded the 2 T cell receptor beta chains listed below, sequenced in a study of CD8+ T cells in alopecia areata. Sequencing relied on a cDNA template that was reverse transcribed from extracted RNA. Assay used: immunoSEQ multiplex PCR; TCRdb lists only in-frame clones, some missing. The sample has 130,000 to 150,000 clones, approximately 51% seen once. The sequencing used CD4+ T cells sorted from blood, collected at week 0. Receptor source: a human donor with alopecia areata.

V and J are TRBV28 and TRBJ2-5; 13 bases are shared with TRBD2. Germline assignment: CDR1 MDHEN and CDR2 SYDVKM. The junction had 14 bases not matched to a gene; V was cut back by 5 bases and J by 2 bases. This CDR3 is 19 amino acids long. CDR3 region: CASSTELAGGPTGQETQYF. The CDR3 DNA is TGTGCCAGCAGTACGGAACTAGCGGGAGGGCCAACGGGGCAAGAGACCCAGTACTTC.

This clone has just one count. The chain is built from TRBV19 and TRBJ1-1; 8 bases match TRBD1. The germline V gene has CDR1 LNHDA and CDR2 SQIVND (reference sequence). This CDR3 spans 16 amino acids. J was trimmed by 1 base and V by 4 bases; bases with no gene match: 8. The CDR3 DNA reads TGTGCCAGTAGTACCCTCCCGGACAGGGCGAACACTGAAGCTTTCTTT. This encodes CASSTLPDRANTEAFF.